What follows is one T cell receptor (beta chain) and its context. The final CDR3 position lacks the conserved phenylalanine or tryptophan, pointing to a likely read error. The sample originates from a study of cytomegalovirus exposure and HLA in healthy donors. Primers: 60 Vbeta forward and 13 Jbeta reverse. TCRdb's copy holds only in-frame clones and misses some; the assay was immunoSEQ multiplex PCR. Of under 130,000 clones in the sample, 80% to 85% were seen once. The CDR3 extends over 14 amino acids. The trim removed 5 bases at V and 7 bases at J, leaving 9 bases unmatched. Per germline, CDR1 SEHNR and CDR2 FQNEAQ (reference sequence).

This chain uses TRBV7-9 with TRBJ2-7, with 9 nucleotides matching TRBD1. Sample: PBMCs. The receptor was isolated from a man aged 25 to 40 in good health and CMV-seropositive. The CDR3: CASSRAGTGIEQYL. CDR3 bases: TGTGCCAGCAGCCGCGCCGGGACAGGGATAGAGCAGTACCTC.